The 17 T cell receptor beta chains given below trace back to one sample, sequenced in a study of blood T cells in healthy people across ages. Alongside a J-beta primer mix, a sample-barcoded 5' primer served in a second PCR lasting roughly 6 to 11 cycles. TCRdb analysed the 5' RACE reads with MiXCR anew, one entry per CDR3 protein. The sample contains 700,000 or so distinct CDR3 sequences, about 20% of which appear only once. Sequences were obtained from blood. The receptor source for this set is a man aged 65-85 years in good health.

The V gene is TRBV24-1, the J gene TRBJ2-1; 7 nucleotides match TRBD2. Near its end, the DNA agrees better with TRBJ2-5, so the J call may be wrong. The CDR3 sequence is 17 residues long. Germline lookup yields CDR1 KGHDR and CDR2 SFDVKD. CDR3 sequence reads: CATSDGPGGNKWETQYF. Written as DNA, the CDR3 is TGTGCCACCAGTGATGGACCGGGAGGAAACAAATGGGAGACCCAGTACTTC.

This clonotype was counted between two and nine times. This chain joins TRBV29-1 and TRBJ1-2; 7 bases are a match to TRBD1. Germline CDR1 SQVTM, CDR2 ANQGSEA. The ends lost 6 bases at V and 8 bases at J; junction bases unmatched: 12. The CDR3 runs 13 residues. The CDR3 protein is CSVERQGRYGYTF. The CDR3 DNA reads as TGCAGCGTCGAAAGACAGGGTCGGTACGGCTACACCTTC.

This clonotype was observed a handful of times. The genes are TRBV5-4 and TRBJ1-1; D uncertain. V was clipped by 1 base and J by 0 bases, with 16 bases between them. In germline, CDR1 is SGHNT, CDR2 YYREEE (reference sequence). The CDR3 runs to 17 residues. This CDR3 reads CASSLPGGLGMNTEAFF. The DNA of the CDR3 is TGTGCCAGCAGCTTGCCGGGAGGGCTCGGGATGAACACTGAAGCTTTCTTT.

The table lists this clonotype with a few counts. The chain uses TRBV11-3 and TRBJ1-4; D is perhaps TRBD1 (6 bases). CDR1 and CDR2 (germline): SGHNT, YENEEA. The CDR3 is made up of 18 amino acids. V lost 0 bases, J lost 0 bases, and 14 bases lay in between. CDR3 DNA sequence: TGTGCCAGCAGCTTAGATCTCGTCAGGGGAACAACTAATGAAAAACTGTTTTTT. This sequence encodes CASSLDLVRGTTNEKLFF.

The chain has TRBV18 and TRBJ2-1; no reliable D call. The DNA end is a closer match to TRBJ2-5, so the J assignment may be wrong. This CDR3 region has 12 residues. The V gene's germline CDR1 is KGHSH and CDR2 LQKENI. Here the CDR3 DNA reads TGTGCCAGCTCACCACGCCTAGAGACCCAGTACTTC. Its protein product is CASSPRLETQYF.

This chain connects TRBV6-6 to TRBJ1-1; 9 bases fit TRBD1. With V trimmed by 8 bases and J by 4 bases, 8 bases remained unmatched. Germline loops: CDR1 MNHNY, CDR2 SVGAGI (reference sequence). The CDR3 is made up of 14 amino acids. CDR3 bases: TGTGCCAGCGAGACAGACAGGGGGGTCACTGAAGCTTTCTTT. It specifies CASETDRGVTEAFF.

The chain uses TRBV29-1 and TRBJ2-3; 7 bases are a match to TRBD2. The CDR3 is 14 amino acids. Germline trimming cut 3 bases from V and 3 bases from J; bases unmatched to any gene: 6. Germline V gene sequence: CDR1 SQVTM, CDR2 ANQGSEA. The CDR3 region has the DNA TGCAGCGTTGACCCTGGGAGGGCGACAGATACGCAGTATTTT. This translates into CSVDPGRATDTQYF.

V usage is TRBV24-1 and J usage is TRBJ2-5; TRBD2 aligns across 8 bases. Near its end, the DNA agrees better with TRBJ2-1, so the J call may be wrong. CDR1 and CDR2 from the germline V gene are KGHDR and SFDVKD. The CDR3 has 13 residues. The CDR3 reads CATSFGLASEQFF. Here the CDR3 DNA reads TGTGCCACCAGTTTTGGACTAGCATCTGAGCAGTTCTTC.

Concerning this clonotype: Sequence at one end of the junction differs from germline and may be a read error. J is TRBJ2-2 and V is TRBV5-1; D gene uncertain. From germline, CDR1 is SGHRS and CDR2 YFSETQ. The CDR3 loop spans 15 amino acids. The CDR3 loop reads CASSLLEGNAGELFF. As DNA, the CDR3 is TGCGCCAGCAGCTTGTTAGAAGGGAACGCCGGGGAGCTGTTTTTT.

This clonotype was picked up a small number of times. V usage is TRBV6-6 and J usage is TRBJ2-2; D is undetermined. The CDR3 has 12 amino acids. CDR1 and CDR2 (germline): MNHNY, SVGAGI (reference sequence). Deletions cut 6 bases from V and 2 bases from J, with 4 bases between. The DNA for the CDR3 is TGTGCCAGCAGGGATAACACCGGGGAGCTGTTTTTT. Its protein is CASRDNTGELFF.

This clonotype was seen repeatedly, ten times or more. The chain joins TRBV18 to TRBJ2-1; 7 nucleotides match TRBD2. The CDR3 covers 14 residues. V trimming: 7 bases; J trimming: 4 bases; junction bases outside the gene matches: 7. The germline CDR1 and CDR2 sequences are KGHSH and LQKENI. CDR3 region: CASYAGTTYNEQFF. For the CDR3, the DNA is TGTGCCAGCTACGCCGGGACTACTTACAATGAGCAGTTCTTC. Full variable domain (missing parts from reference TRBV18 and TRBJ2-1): NAGVMQNPRHLVRRRGQEARLRCSPMKGHSHVYWYRQLPEEGLKFMVYLQKENIIDESGMPKERFSAEFPKEGPSILRIQQVVRGDSAAYFCASYAGTTYNEQFFGPGTRLTVL.

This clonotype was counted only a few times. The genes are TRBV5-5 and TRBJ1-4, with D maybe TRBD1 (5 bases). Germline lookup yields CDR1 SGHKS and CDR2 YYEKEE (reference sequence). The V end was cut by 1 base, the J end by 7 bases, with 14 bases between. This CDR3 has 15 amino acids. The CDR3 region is CASSLYQGDGEKLFF. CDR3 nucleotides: TGTGCCAGCAGCTTGTATCAGGGAGACGGTGAAAAACTGTTTTTT.

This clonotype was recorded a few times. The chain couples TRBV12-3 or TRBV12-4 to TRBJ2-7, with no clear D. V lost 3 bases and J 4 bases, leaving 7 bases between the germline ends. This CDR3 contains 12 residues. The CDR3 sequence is CASSFSEYEQYF. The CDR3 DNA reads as TGTGCCAGCAGTTTTTCGGAATACGAGCAGTACTTC.

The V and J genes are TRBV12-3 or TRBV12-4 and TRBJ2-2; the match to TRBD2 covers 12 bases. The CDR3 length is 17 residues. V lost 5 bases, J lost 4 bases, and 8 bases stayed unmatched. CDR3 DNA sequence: TGTGCCAGCAGTCCGACTAGCGGGAGCTTCGGCACCGGGGAGCTGTTTTTT. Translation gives CASSPTSGSFGTGELFF.

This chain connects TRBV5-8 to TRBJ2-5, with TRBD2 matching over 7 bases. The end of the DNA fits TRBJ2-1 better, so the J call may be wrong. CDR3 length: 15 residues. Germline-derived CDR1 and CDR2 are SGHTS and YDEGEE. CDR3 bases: TGTGCCAGCAGCTTGGGCCAGGGAGGGAGCAATGAGCAGTTCTTC. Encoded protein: CASSLGQGGSNEQFF.

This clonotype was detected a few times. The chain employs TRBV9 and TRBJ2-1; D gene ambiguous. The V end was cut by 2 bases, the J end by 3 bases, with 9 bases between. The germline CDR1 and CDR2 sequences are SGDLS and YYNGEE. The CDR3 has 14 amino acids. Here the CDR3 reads CASSVDPDYNEQFF. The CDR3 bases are TGTGCCAGCAGCGTCGACCCGGACTACAATGAGCAGTTCTTC. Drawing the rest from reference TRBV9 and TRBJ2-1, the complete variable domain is DSGVTQTPKHLITATGQRVTLRCSPRSGDLSVYWYQQSLDQGLQFLIQYYNGEERAKGNILERFSAQQFPDLHSELNLSSLELGDSALYFCASSVDPDYNEQFFGPGTRLTVL.

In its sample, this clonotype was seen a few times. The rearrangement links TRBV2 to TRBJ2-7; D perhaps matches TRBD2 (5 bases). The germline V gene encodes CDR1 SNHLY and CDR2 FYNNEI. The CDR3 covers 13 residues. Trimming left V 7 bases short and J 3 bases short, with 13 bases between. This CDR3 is CASKVTGSYEQYF. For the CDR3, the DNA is TGTGCCAGCAAGGTAACTGGGAGCTACGAGCAGTACTTC.